Following are 30 T cell receptor beta chains from one sample sequenced in a study of OX40 agonist ivuxolimab in advanced cancers. Libraries were made using the immunoSEQ multiplex PCR assay. TCRdb took over this immuneACCESS table, retaining in-frame rearrangements with V and J assigned. Such tables are incomplete; in checked studies, under half of the missing clones stem from an unresolved V gene, and the remainder is unexplained. Present in this sample are about 38,000 clones, 87% of which were seen just once. The top ten hold roughly 32% of the sample. The input for sequencing was CD4+ or CD8+ T cells sorted from blood, taken in a trial of the OX40 agonist ivuxolimab. The origin of the receptors is an adult with an advanced solid tumor such as melanoma, head and neck, liver or kidney cancer.

The J gene is TRBJ2-3, the V gene TRBV4-1; perhaps TRBD2 as D (7 bases). Germline CDR1 is MGHRA and CDR2 is YSYEKL. CDR3 length: 17 amino acids. The V end lost 1 base, the J end lost 2 bases, and 16 bases lay between the germline ends. In DNA, the CDR3 is TGCGCCAGCAGCCAAGTAACGGGGGGCCTATTCACAGATACGCAGTATTTT. Translating it yields CASSQVTGGLFTDTQYF.

By frequency in the sample, this clone is medium-sized. The chain couples TRBV11-2 to TRBJ2-2, with D unclear. Between the trimmed V and J ends, which lost 5 bases and 4 bases, there was a span of 20 bases. Germline-derived CDR1 and CDR2 are SGHAT and FQNNGV. The CDR3 runs 17 residues. This chain's CDR3 is CASSPDGPTGATGELFF. In DNA, the CDR3 is TGTGCCAGCAGCCCGGACGGGCCTACTGGAGCCACCGGGGAGCTGTTTTTT.

As to this clone: The junction differs from germline at one of its ends, possibly a read error. The rearrangement uses TRBV6-4 and TRBJ2-3; tentatively, D is TRBD1 (6 bases). This CDR3 is 14 amino acids long. CDR1 and CDR2 from the germline V gene are MRHNA and SNTAGT. The CDR3 here is CASILRGSTYTQYF. CDR3 in DNA: TGTGCCAGCATACTCAGGGGCTCCACATATACGCAGTATTTT.

V gene TRBV6-5 combines with J gene TRBJ2-3, with D unclear. The V end was cut by 5 bases, the J end by 1 base, with 13 bases between. This CDR3 comprises 15 residues. In germline, CDR1 is MNHEY, CDR2 SVGAGI. CDR3 nucleotides: TGTGCCAGCAGTCCAGACACTTTTGGCACAGATACGCAGTATTTT. Its protein product is CASSPDTFGTDTQYF.

The chain uses TRBV5-6 and TRBJ1-5; D ambiguous. Germline V gene sequence: CDR1 SGHDT, CDR2 YYEEEE. This CDR3 comprises 13 residues. With 2 bases removed from V and 6 bases from J, the gap between germline ends came to 9 bases. Written as DNA, the CDR3 is TGTGCCAGCAGCTTAGGTAGATCTCAGCCCCAGCATTTT. It encodes CASSLGRSQPQHF.

This chain links TRBV30 with TRBJ2-3; 10 positions agree with TRBD2. V lost 5 bases and J lost 2; bases outside the gene matches: 4. The CDR3 runs to 14 residues. Germline CDR1 GTSNPN, CDR2 SVGIG (reference sequence). CDR3 protein: CAWGGLAATDTQYF. In DNA form, the CDR3 reads TGTGCCTGGGGAGGACTAGCGGCCACAGATACGCAGTATTTT.

The chain links TRBV29-1 to TRBJ1-1; D gene uncertain. Per the germline V gene, CDR1 is SQVTM and CDR2 is ANQGSEA. The CDR3 is 14 residues long. V lost 2 bases and J lost 2, with 12 bases in between. The CDR3 DNA follows: TGCAGCGTTGAAAGGAAGCATTCTAACACTGAAGCTTTCTTT. Its translation: CSVERKHSNTEAFF.

This sequence joins TRBV10-3 and TRBJ2-5; D is possibly TRBD2 (6 bases). The CDR3 is 14 amino acids. Trimming took 3 bases from V and 7 from J, leaving 15 bases between them. Germline CDR1 ENHRY, CDR2 SYGVKD. The CDR3 region has the DNA TGTGCCATCAGTGAAGGGCAGGGAGGTGTGACCCAGTACTTC. Amino acids: CAISEGQGGVTQYF.

The chain links TRBV4-1 to TRBJ2-3, with D unclear. V lost 7 bases and J 3 bases, leaving 11 bases between the germline ends. Germline-derived CDR1 and CDR2 are MGHRA and YSYEKL. This CDR3 is 13 amino acids long. The CDR3 DNA sequence: TGCGCCAGCAACCACCCTGCGACAGATACGCAGTATTTT. This translates into CASNHPATDTQYF.

The chain combines TRBV19 with TRBJ2-2; 7 bases line up with TRBD2. Per germline, CDR1 LNHDA and CDR2 SQIVND (reference sequence). The V gene end was trimmed by 7 bases and the J gene end by 7 bases; junction bases not matched to a gene: 9. The CDR3 spans 14 residues. The CDR3 nucleotides are TGTGCCAGTAAGAGCGGGGCCTCGAGCGGGGAGCTGTTTTTT. Translated, it gives CASKSGASSGELFF.

This clone was detected a few times. The J gene is TRBJ1-2, the V gene TRBV5-1, with TRBD1 matching over 7 bases. J gave up 4 bases and V 4 bases, and 7 bases lay outside the gene matches. Germline-derived CDR1 and CDR2 are SGHRS and YFSETQ. The CDR3 has 14 amino acids. As DNA, the CDR3 is TGCGCCAGCAGCCCCGGACAGGCCCCCTATGGCTACACCTTC. Translated: CASSPGQAPYGYTF. The entire variable domain, with the rest obtained from reference TRBV5-1 and TRBJ1-2, is as follows: KAGVTQTPRYLIKTRGQQVTLSCSPISGHRSVSWYQQTPGQGLQFLFEYFSETQRNKGNFPGRFSGRQFSNSRSEMNVSTLELGDSALYLCASSPGQAPYGYTFGSGTRLTVV.

This clone was seen only once. The chain is built from TRBV9 and TRBJ2-1; D gene unclear. The germline V gene has CDR1 SGDLS and CDR2 YYNGEE. The germline V and J ends were trimmed by 4 bases and 0 bases, with 17 bases remaining between them. There are 17 residues in the CDR3. CDR3 amino acids: CASSPRTIQSSYNEQFF. CDR3 nucleotides: TGTGCCAGCAGCCCGCGGACCATCCAGAGCTCCTACAATGAGCAGTTCTTC.

The rearrangement joins TRBV7-9 to TRBJ2-1; 11 bases are shared with TRBD2. J gave up 7 bases and V 5 bases, and 10 bases lay outside the gene matches. CDR1 and CDR2 (germline): SEHNR, FQNEAQ (reference sequence). This CDR3 is built from 16 residues. CDR3 region: CASSGQLAGVRNEQFF. CDR3 in DNA: TGTGCCAGCAGCGGGCAACTAGCGGGAGTTAGAAATGAGCAGTTCTTC.

The CDR3 DNA follows: TGTGCCAGCAGCTTAGGACAGGGAATTCCCTACGAGCAGTACTTC. It encodes CASSLGQGIPYEQYF. The V and J genes are TRBV7-9 and TRBJ2-7, with 7 bases that match TRBD1. J was trimmed by 2 bases and V by 1 base; bases with no gene match: 5. The CDR3 spans 15 residues. Per the germline V gene, CDR1 is SEHNR and CDR2 is FQNEAQ (reference sequence).

DNA of the CDR3: TGCGCCAGCAGCTTGTATATGGGTTCCCCCTCCTACGAGCAGTACTTC. This sequence encodes CASSLYMGSPSYEQYF. The rearrangement uses TRBV5-1 and TRBJ2-7, with no clear D. The CDR3 contains 16 residues. Per germline, CDR1 SGHRS and CDR2 YFSETQ. Trimming took 1 base from V and 0 from J, leaving 14 bases between them.

This chain connects TRBV5-1 to TRBJ2-5; D uncertain. V gave up 4 bases and J gave up 5 bases, with 15 bases separating them. CDR1 and CDR2 (germline): SGHRS, YFSETQ. CDR3 length equals 14 residues. The CDR3 DNA follows: TGCGCCAGCAGCCCCCCGAAAGCCACGGAGACCCAGTACTTC. Translating it yields CASSPPKATETQYF.

The chain uses TRBV7-9 and TRBJ2-1; TRBD2 agrees at 10 bases. Looked up from germline, CDR1 is SEHNR and CDR2 is FQNEAQ (reference sequence). After removal of 8 bases from V and 8 bases from J, the junction contained 12 bases not matched to a gene. CDR3 length: 15 residues. Written as DNA, the CDR3 is TGTGCCAGCTCCCCCTCCCTAGCGGGAGTCTATGAGCAGTTCTTC. Protein product: CASSPSLAGVYEQFF.

The gene calls are TRBV4-1 and TRBJ2-5, with 7 bases identical to TRBD2. Germline trimming cut 2 bases from V and 2 bases from J; bases unmatched to any gene: 2. The length of the CDR3 is 14 residues. Germline assignment: CDR1 MGHRA and CDR2 YSYEKL. The CDR3 nucleotides are TGCGCCAGCAGCCAACGGGGGGATCAAGAGACCCAGTACTTC. As protein: CASSQRGDQETQYF.

The V and J genes are TRBV10-1 and TRBJ2-5; D is possibly TRBD2 (6 bases). CDR1 is WNHNN, CDR2 SYGVQD, per germline (reference sequence). The CDR3 is 11 amino acids. V dropped 3 bases and J dropped 12 bases, with 11 bases sitting between them. CDR3 residues: CASSEGTLKYF. CDR3 bases: TGCGCCAGCAGTGAAGGGACTCTAAAGTACTTC.

The V gene is TRBV30, the J gene TRBJ2-7; no clear D. CDR1 is GTSNPN and CDR2 is SVGIG in the germline V gene (reference sequence). The CDR3 contains 11 residues. The V end was cut by 3 bases, the J end by 3 bases, with 6 bases between. CDR3 region: CAWRSHYEQYF. In DNA, the CDR3 is TGTGCCTGGAGATCGCACTACGAGCAGTACTTC.

This clone turned up a few times. The V gene is TRBV28, the J gene TRBJ1-1, with 11 bases aligning to TRBD1. Looked up from germline, CDR1 is MDHEN and CDR2 is SYDVKM. J lost 4 bases, V lost 5 bases, and 12 bases had no gene match. The CDR3 has 17 residues. CDR3 bases: TGTGCCAGCAGTCCCTTGAGTCCCGGGACAGGGGGCACTGAAGCTTTCTTT. Amino acid sequence: CASSPLSPGTGGTEAFF.

V usage is TRBV19 and J usage is TRBJ2-1; unclear D gene. Germline V gene sequence: CDR1 LNHDA, CDR2 SQIVND (reference sequence). The CDR3 length is 15 residues. Trimming shortened V by 4 bases and J by 7 bases, and 17 bases separated the two germline ends. The CDR3 is CASSTWWPNNNEQFF. The CDR3 DNA sequence: TGTGCCAGTAGTACCTGGTGGCCTAATAATAATGAGCAGTTCTTC.

The CDR3 region is CASSQGARQDYTF. CDR3 bases: TGTGCCAGCAGCCAAGGTGCCAGGCAGGACTACACCTTC. V is TRBV14 and J is TRBJ1-2; no reliable D call. This CDR3 contains 13 residues. Germline V CDR1 and CDR2: SGHDN, FVKESK. V lost 1 base and J 10 bases, leaving 13 bases between the germline ends.

The V and J genes are TRBV28 and TRBJ1-4; no reliable D call. The CDR3 totals 13 residues. Trimming shortened V by 2 bases and J by 8 bases, and 9 bases separated the two germline ends. The germline V gene has CDR1 MDHEN and CDR2 SYDVKM. DNA of the CDR3: TGTGCCAGCAGTTTAACTGTGTGGGAAAAACTGTTTTTT. This gives the protein CASSLTVWEKLFF.

The rearrangement links TRBV28 to TRBJ1-2; possibly TRBD1 for D (5 bases). The CDR3 totals 12 residues. V lost 8 bases and J 6 bases, leaving 13 bases between the germline ends. The germline V gene has CDR1 MDHEN and CDR2 SYDVKM. CDR3 coding DNA: TGTGCCAGCCAGGGAGAGGGGAATGGCTACACCTTC. It encodes CASQGEGNGYTF.

The V call is TRBV30, the J call TRBJ1-4; D is undetermined. V lost 1 base and J 3 bases, leaving 12 bases between the germline ends. The CDR3 sequence is 15 residues long. Germline V gene sequence: CDR1 GTSNPN, CDR2 SVGIG (reference sequence). The CDR3 region is CAWSGMGWANEKLFF. The CDR3 region has the DNA TGTGCCTGGAGTGGTATGGGGTGGGCTAATGAAAAACTGTTTTTT.

The V and J genes are TRBV2 and TRBJ2-5, with 8 bases fitting TRBD2. Germline loops: CDR1 SNHLY, CDR2 FYNNEI. V gave up 6 bases and J gave up 3 bases; unmatched junction bases: 6. CDR3 length: 14 residues. CDR3 DNA: TGTGCCAGCAGGCCCAGCGGGGGCGAAGAGACCCAGTACTTC. It translates to CASRPSGGEETQYF.

Points on this clone: Sequence at one end of the junction differs from germline and may be a read error. J is TRBJ2-7 and V is TRBV28; D is undetermined. Germline CDR1 MDHEN, CDR2 SYDVKM. The CDR3 has 10 amino acids. CDR3 region: CASSLYEQYF. In DNA form, the CDR3 reads TGTGCCAGCAGCTTATACGAGCAGTACTTC. Variable domain in full (rest from reference TRBV28 and TRBJ2-7): DVKVTQSSRYLVKRTGEKVFLECVQDMDHENMFWYRQDPGLGLRLIYFSYDVKMKEKGDIPEGYSVSREKKERFSLILESASTNQTSMYLCASSLYEQYFGPGTRLTVT.

The chain has TRBV6-5 and TRBJ1-3; no definite D call. CDR3 size: 14 residues. CDR1 is MNHEY and CDR2 is SVGAGI in the germline V gene. V lost 3 bases and J 0 bases, leaving 6 bases between the germline ends. The CDR3 sequence: CASSYSRSGNTIYF. In DNA form, the CDR3 reads TGTGCCAGCAGTTATTCTCGCTCTGGAAACACCATATATTTT.

The rearrangement links TRBV4-1 to TRBJ2-7; D is perhaps TRBD2 (6 bases). The CDR3 extends over 14 amino acids. The V end was cut by 3 bases, the J end by 1 base, with 10 bases between. The germline CDR1 and CDR2 sequences are MGHRA and YSYEKL. Here the CDR3 reads CASSQISGSYEQYF. In DNA, the CDR3 is TGCGCCAGCAGCCAGATTAGCGGTTCCTACGAGCAGTACTTC.